These 32 T cell receptor beta chains share one sample of origin, sequenced in a study of T cells in tumors after PD-1 blockade. Clones were read by immunoSEQ multiplex PCR, and TCRdb kept only the in-frame ones, dropping some. The table has about 14,000 clones, 65% to 70% seen once. Sequencing was performed on tumor tissue, taken after anti-PD-1 treatment. The source of these receptors is a human donor with cutaneous squamous cell carcinoma.

The chain employs TRBV5-4 and TRBJ1-1, with D tentatively TRBD1 (6 bases). The CDR3 has 16 residues. The germline V gene encodes CDR1 SGHNT and CDR2 YYREEE (reference sequence). Trimming pared 3 bases from V and 0 bases from J, leaving 15 bases between. CDR3: CASSSAAGALNTEAFF. The CDR3, as DNA: TGTGCCAGCAGCTCCGCCGCAGGGGCCTTGAACACTGAAGCTTTCTTT.

The CDR3: CASSRDGGLYGYTF. As DNA, the CDR3 is TGTGCCAGCTCGCGGGATGGTGGATTATATGGCTACACCTTC. The chain couples TRBV2 to TRBJ1-2, with no clear D. This CDR3 has 14 amino acids. Germline assignment: CDR1 SNHLY and CDR2 FYNNEI. The V end was cut by 8 bases, the J end by 5 bases, with 18 bases between. The full variable domain, its missing parts supplied by reference TRBV2 and TRBJ1-2, is EPEVTQTPSHQVTQMGQEVILRCVPISNHLYFYWYRQILGQKVEFLVSFYNNEISEKSEIFDDQFSVERPDGSNFTLKIRSTKLEDSAMYFCASSRDGGLYGYTFGSGTRLTVV.

The rearrangement joins TRBV19 to TRBJ2-7, with D possibly matching TRBD1 (8 bases). V shed 7 bases and J shed 0 bases, with 16 bases lying between them. CDR3 length: 15 residues. CDR1 and CDR2 from the germline V gene are LNHDA and SQIVND (reference sequence). CDR3 sequence (DNA): TGTGCCAGTACGGGGGGACAGGAAAGCTCCTACGAGCAGTACTTC. As protein: CASTGGQESSYEQYF.

This clone is termed medium-sized. V gene TRBV30 combines with J gene TRBJ2-1; 10 bases fit TRBD2. The CDR3 spans 16 residues. Unmatched junction bases numbered 7, after V lost 1 base and J lost 4 bases. CDR1 and CDR2 (germline): GTSNPN, SVGIG (reference sequence). The CDR3 loop reads CAWSGLAGKTYNEQFF. The CDR3 DNA reads as TGTGCCTGGAGTGGACTAGCGGGCAAAACTTACAATGAGCAGTTCTTC.

This clone rates as medium-sized. The J gene is TRBJ1-6, the V gene TRBV27, with D possibly matching TRBD1 (5 bases). Per the germline V gene, CDR1 is MNHEY and CDR2 is SMNVEV (reference sequence). Trimming pared 2 bases from V and 6 bases from J, leaving 11 bases between. The CDR3 has 15 residues. The CDR3, as DNA: TGTGCCAGCAGTTTAGACGGGGACGGTAATTCACCCCTCCACTTT. Its translation is CASSLDGDGNSPLHF.

In this sample, this clone turned up a few times. This chain connects TRBV5-6 to TRBJ2-7; 8 nucleotides agree with TRBD1. This CDR3 spans 16 amino acids. CDR1 and CDR2 (germline): SGHDT, YYEEEE. The V and J ends lost 4 bases and 2 bases, in that order; junction bases with no gene match: 11. Here the CDR3 reads CASSRSRQGSTYEQYF. The CDR3 DNA follows: TGTGCCAGCAGCCGAAGCCGACAGGGGTCTACCTACGAGCAGTACTTC. Using reference TRBV5-6 and TRBJ2-7 for the parts outside the CDR3, the full variable domain is DAGVTQSPTHLIKTRGQQVTLRCSPKSGHDTVSWYQQALGQGPQFIFQYYEEEERQRGNFPDRFSGHQFPNYSSELNVNALLLGDSALYLCASSRSRQGSTYEQYFGPGTRLTVT.

The V and J genes are TRBV6-5 and TRBJ2-7; 9 nucleotides line up with TRBD2. CDR1 and CDR2 from the germline V gene are MNHEY and SVGAGI. The CDR3 has 16 residues. The trim removed 4 bases at V and 0 bases at J, leaving 7 bases unmatched. The CDR3 nucleotides are TGTGCCAGCAGTTCGGCAAATAGCGGGAGCTCCTACGAGCAGTACTTC. Amino acids: CASSSANSGSSYEQYF.

The chain uses TRBV15 and TRBJ2-2; 9 nucleotides agree with TRBD1. Germline values: CDR1 LNHNV, CDR2 YYDKDF (reference sequence). With V trimmed by 9 bases and J by 5 bases, 4 bases remained unmatched. The CDR3 extends over 13 amino acids. CDR3 nucleotide sequence: TGTGCCACGGGACAGGGAGAGACCGGGGAGCTGTTTTTT. Translated, it gives CATGQGETGELFF.

The chain has TRBV14 and TRBJ1-2, with unresolved D. CDR1 and CDR2 (germline): SGHDN, FVKESK. The CDR3 totals 12 residues. V lost 4 bases and J lost 5, with 8 bases in between. CDR3 amino acids: CASSRDWYGYTF. The DNA of the CDR3 is TGTGCCAGCAGCCGTGATTGGTATGGCTACACCTTC.

J is TRBJ1-3 and V is TRBV5-1; D remains ambiguous. Germline CDR1 is SGHRS and CDR2 is YFSETQ. V was trimmed by 4 bases and J by 4 bases, leaving 12 bases between them. This CDR3 comprises 14 residues. The CDR3 DNA is TGCGCCAGCAGCGTCGGGAAGGACGGAAACACCATATATTTT. Its translation: CASSVGKDGNTIYF.

The chain combines TRBV29-1 with TRBJ1-2; weak D call: TRBD1 (5 bases). The CDR3 has 14 residues. Trimming pared 6 bases from V and 0 bases from J, leaving 14 bases between. Germline loops: CDR1 SQVTM, CDR2 ANQGSEA. Here the CDR3 DNA reads TGCAGCGTGGTAAGGGGCGGTTCTAACTATGGCTACACCTTC. Its protein product is CSVVRGGSNYGYTF.

This clone was seen once. The chain couples TRBV7-2 to TRBJ1-1; 8 bases are shared with TRBD1. This CDR3 is built from 15 residues. J was trimmed by 4 bases and V by 5 bases; bases with no gene match: 9. Germline CDR1 SGHTA, CDR2 FQGNSA. CDR3 nucleotides: TGTGCCAGCAGCCAGGATTACACAGGGGGCACTGAAGCTTTCTTT. Its translation is CASSQDYTGGTEAFF. Filled out from reference TRBV7-2 and TRBJ1-1, the complete variable domain reads GAGVSQSPSNKVTEKGKDVELRCDPISGHTALYWYRQSLGQGLEFLIYFQGNSAPDKSGLPSDRFSAERTGGSVSTLTIQRTQQEDSAVYLCASSQDYTGGTEAFFGQGTRLTVV.

J is TRBJ2-3 and V is TRBV6-2 or TRBV6-3; D may be TRBD2 (5 bases). The V gene's germline CDR1 is MNHEY and CDR2 SVGEGT. The V gene lost 3 bases and the J gene lost 0 bases, with 7 bases spanning the gap. This CDR3 has 14 residues. CDR3 coding DNA: TGTGCCAGCAGTTATACTAGGAGCACAGATACGCAGTATTTT. The encoded protein is CASSYTRSTDTQYF.

J is TRBJ2-2 and V is TRBV18, with TRBD2 identical over 7 bases. The CDR3 consists of 16 residues. Germline CDR1 and CDR2: KGHSH and LQKENI. Losses at the gene ends were 0 bases for V and 4 bases for J; bases not matched to a gene: 5. CDR3 nucleotide sequence: TGTGCCAGCTCACCACCCGGGGAGGGCCTCACCGGGGAGCTGTTTTTT. Translated, it gives CASSPPGEGLTGELFF. Complete variable domain (other parts from reference TRBV18 and TRBJ2-2): NAGVMQNPRHLVRRRGQEARLRCSPMKGHSHVYWYRQLPEEGLKFMVYLQKENIIDESGMPKERFSAEFPKEGPSILRIQQVVRGDSAAYFCASSPPGEGLTGELFFGEGSRLTVL.

The chain is built from TRBV7-2 and TRBJ2-3, with 8 bases matching TRBD1. The CDR3 consists of 14 residues. Trimming removed 5 bases from V and 13 bases from J; junction bases left unmatched: 14. Germline CDR1 and CDR2: SGHTA and FQGNSA. CDR3 sequence reads: CASSADLPTGVKYF. The CDR3 coding sequence is TGTGCCAGCAGCGCAGACCTACCGACAGGGGTGAAGTATTTT.

The chain has TRBV11-1 and TRBJ2-7; D unresolved. V was trimmed by 5 bases and J by 1 base, leaving 12 bases between them. The CDR3 totals 14 residues. CDR1 SGHAT and CDR2 FQDESV come from the germline V gene (reference sequence). CDR3 DNA: TGTGCCAGCAGCACTACCGGGCCATCCTACGAGCAGTACTTC. Translating gives CASSTTGPSYEQYF.

The chain recombines TRBV7-2 with TRBJ2-7; 9 nucleotides match TRBD1. V lost 6 bases to trimming and J lost 5 bases; unmatched junction nucleotides: 11. The CDR3 covers 15 residues. Germline V gene data show CDR1 as SGHTA and CDR2 as FQGNSA. The CDR3 spells CASSQARDRVHEQYF. The CDR3 DNA is TGTGCCAGCAGTCAAGCCCGGGACAGGGTCCACGAGCAGTACTTC.

DNA for the CDR3: TGTGCCAGCAGTGAACAGGAGGGTAACGGGCCCCAGCATTTT. This codes for CASSEQEGNGPQHF. The chain combines TRBV2 with TRBJ1-5, with D uncertain. CDR3 length: 14 residues. V dropped 2 bases and J dropped 9 bases, with 14 bases sitting between them. The V gene's germline CDR1 is SNHLY and CDR2 FYNNEI.

The V and J genes are TRBV12-3 or TRBV12-4 and TRBJ1-1; D unresolved. Trimming shortened V by 2 bases and J by 0 bases, and 4 bases separated the two germline ends. The CDR3 totals 13 residues. CDR3 residues: CASSLHLNTEAFF. CDR3 bases: TGTGCCAGCAGTTTACACCTGAACACTGAAGCTTTCTTT.

The J gene is TRBJ2-2, the V gene TRBV6-1, with D maybe TRBD2 (6 bases). The CDR3 has 16 residues. Trimming shortened V by 4 bases and J by 6 bases, and 18 bases separated the two germline ends. The V gene's germline CDR1 is MNHNS and CDR2 SASEGT. CDR3 region: CASSGGDHRRPGELFF. As DNA, the CDR3 is TGTGCCAGCAGTGGGGGGGATCACCGGCGGCCCGGGGAGCTGTTTTTT.

The V and J genes are TRBV5-1 and TRBJ2-3; 7 bases map to TRBD2. The germline gives CDR1 SGHRS, CDR2 YFSETQ. This CDR3 region has 17 residues. Germline trimming cut 3 bases from V and 5 bases from J; bases unmatched to any gene: 15. The CDR3 DNA sequence: TGCGCCAGCAGCTCTTTTGGCTCCGGGACTACTGGAGATACGCAGTATTTT. Amino acid sequence: CASSSFGSGTTGDTQYF.

The genes are TRBV23-1 and TRBJ2-3, with a tentative D call TRBD2 (5 bases). TRBV23-1 is treated as an ORF (open reading frame) with a function not yet certain. The V and J ends lost 11 bases and 6 bases respectively, with 18 bases between them. The length of the CDR3 is 13 residues. This CDR3 reads CAPIGLAPDTQYF. The CDR3 nucleotides are TGCGCCCCCATCGGACTCGCCCCCGATACGCAGTATTTT.

This chain uses TRBV5-1 with TRBJ2-5; D possibly corresponds to TRBD2 (6 bases). From germline, CDR1 is SGHRS and CDR2 YFSETQ. V lost 3 bases to trimming and J lost 1 base, with 13 bases between them. The CDR3 sequence is 15 residues long. In nucleotides, the CDR3 is TGCGCCAGCAGCTGGCGGGGTCTTTTCCAAGAGACCCAGTACTTC. This encodes CASSWRGLFQETQYF.

The chain links TRBV7-2 to TRBJ2-3; D may match TRBD1 or TRBD2 (6 bases each). CDR1 and CDR2 (germline): SGHTA, FQGNSA. The CDR3 loop spans 14 amino acids. The V gene lost 8 bases and the J gene lost 5 bases, with 17 bases spanning the gap. The CDR3: CASATSGAEDTQYF. CDR3 sequence (DNA): TGTGCCAGCGCGACCTCGGGGGCTGAAGATACGCAGTATTTT.

The rearrangement joins TRBV28 to TRBJ1-2; no firm D call. The CDR3 has 12 residues. From germline, CDR1 is MDHEN and CDR2 SYDVKM. Trimming removed 2 bases from V and 8 bases from J, with 9 bases in between. The CDR3 loop reads CASSLRVRGYTF. DNA of the CDR3: TGTGCCAGCAGTTTAAGGGTTCGCGGCTACACCTTC.

The chain carries TRBV24-1 and TRBJ1-3; D is unclear. Germline values: CDR1 KGHDR, CDR2 SFDVKD. V was cut by 8 bases and J by 3 bases, with 10 bases left in between. This CDR3 is built from 13 residues. CDR3 sequence reads: CATTSFDGNTIYF. The CDR3 nucleotides are TGTGCCACCACGTCCTTTGATGGAAACACCATATATTTT.

The genes are TRBV3-1 (or the pseudogene TRBV3-2) and TRBJ1-6; a weak D match, TRBD1 (5 bases). The CDR3 loop spans 15 amino acids. CDR1 is LGHDT and CDR2 is YNNKEL in the germline V gene (reference sequence). With 1 base removed from V and 6 bases from J, the gap between germline ends came to 10 bases. The CDR3: CASSQVWGGNSPLHF. Here the CDR3 DNA reads TGTGCCAGCAGCCAAGTTTGGGGGGGTAATTCACCCCTCCACTTT.

This clone is judged medium-sized. The chain uses TRBV28 and TRBJ1-6, with 9 bases fitting TRBD1. After removal of 2 bases from V and 7 bases from J, the junction contained 6 bases not matched to a gene. This CDR3 has 16 residues. CDR1 is MDHEN, CDR2 SYDVKM, per germline. CDR3 loop: CASSLGDRAENSPLHF. Here the CDR3 DNA reads TGTGCCAGCAGTTTAGGGGACAGGGCAGAAAATTCACCCCTCCACTTT.

The rearrangement links TRBV2 to TRBJ2-1; D is ambiguous. This CDR3 has 12 residues. Between the trimmed V and J ends, which lost 8 bases and 0 bases, there was a span of 5 bases. Germline V CDR1 and CDR2: SNHLY, FYNNEI. This CDR3 is CASSYSYNEQFF. CDR3 bases: TGTGCCAGCTCTTACTCCTACAATGAGCAGTTCTTC.

This rearrangement joins TRBV5-8 to TRBJ2-1; 10 positions match TRBD2. Germline V lookup: CDR1 SGHTS, CDR2 YDEGEE. The V segment lost 4 bases and the J segment 8 bases; nucleotides outside the gene matches: 6. The CDR3 is 14 residues long. The CDR3, as DNA: TGTGCCAGCAGCAAGCGGGGGGGCAACTATGAGCAGTTCTTC. Protein sequence: CASSKRGGNYEQFF.

The chain has TRBV27 and TRBJ2-7, with TRBD1 matching 8 bases. V was clipped by 4 bases and J by 1 base; unmatched bases: 6. The CDR3 length is 15 residues. CDR1 and CDR2 from the germline V gene are MNHEY and SMNVEV (reference sequence). The CDR3 DNA reads TGTGCCAGCAGTTCGACAGGGGTGGCGTCCTACGAGCAGTACTTC. As protein: CASSSTGVASYEQYF.

The chain recombines TRBV28 with TRBJ2-1; the D is unclear. Germline CDR1 MDHEN, CDR2 SYDVKM. The V end was cut by 8 bases, the J end by 2 bases, with 13 bases between. The CDR3 consists of 14 residues. CDR3 in amino acids: CASSTLITYNEQFF. The DNA for the CDR3 is TGTGCCAGCTCCACGCTCATAACCTACAATGAGCAGTTCTTC.